Sequencing of this TCR beta chain was carried out in a study of tumor and adjacent non-tumor tissue in lung cancer. Study-wide background: Patients were aged about 30 to 85, fewer than twelve men and about 5 women, stage I to III. Broader study findings: In normal lung, the top 100 clones were significantly more dominant than in tumor. Patients with more diverse tumor TCRs had worse survival.

A modified ARM-PCR protocol with three rounds of nested PCR amplified TCRbeta. TCRdb re-called the multiplex PCR reads with MiXCR, one entry per CDR3 protein. The sample has 70,000 to 90,000 distinct CDR3 sequences; 70% to 90% are singletons. From germline, CDR1 is SGHDT and CDR2 YYEEEE. CDR3 length equals 14 residues. Remarks on this clonotype: Antigen: not known. The junction differs from germline at one of its ends, possibly a read error.

RNA was extracted from bulk tissue without any cell sorting. The normal lung tissue was taken more than 3 cm from the tumor edge. Donors were chemotherapy-naive, newly diagnosed lung cancer surgical patients in China, August–November 2014. The sample consisted of distant non-tumor lung tissue. The sequence came from a man aged 55 to 69 with non-small cell lung cancer. This rearrangement joins TRBV5-6 to TRBJ1-1; D is uncertain. This CDR3 reads CASSLGQLKTEAFF. The CDR3 DNA reads TGTGCCAGCAGCTTGGGACAATTGAAGACTGAAGCATTCTTT.